This TCR beta chain is from a study of blood T cell repertoires in COVID-19. Study details: Both acute and convalescent COVID-19 samples were obtained from the United States, Italy and Spain. Sources were T cells, B-cell-depleted T cells, or PBMCs; the material itself was cDNA or gDNA.

The germline V gene encodes CDR1 SEHNR and CDR2 FQNEAQ (reference sequence). This CDR3 region has 13 residues. Trimming took off 1 base at V and 0 bases at J, with 3 bases between the two ends. As originally analysed: The assay estimated nucleated cells by amplifying reference gene primers. Here immunoSEQ multiplex PCR was the method, and the copy in TCRdb shows in-frame clones only, minus some. From that table come the V and J calls and clone size; the DNA was used to work out D and trimming. The table records over 95,000 clones, around 89% of them present only once. In regard to this clone: Other DNA sequences in the sample encode the same CDR3.

The chain has TRBV7-9 and TRBJ1-1; no reliable D call. Sequencing was performed on peripheral blood. The TCR comes from a human donor with acute or convalescent COVID-19. The donor label of this sample is uncertain. The CDR3 region has the DNA TGTGCCAGCAGCTTAGATATGAACACTGAAGCTTTCTTT. It codes for CASSLDMNTEAFF.